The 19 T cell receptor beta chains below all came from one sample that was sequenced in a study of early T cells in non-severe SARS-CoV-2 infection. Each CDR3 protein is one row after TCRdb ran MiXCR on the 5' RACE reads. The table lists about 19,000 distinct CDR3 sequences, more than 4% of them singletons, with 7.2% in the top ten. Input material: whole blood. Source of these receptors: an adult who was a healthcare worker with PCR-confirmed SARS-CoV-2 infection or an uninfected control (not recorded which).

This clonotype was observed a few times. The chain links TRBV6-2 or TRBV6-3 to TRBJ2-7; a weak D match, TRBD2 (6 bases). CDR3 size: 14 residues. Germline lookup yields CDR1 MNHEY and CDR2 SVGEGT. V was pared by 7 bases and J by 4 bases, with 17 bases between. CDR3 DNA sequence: TGTGCCAGCACCCTAGCGCAGGGCGGTTACGAGCAGTACTTC. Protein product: CASTLAQGGYEQYF.

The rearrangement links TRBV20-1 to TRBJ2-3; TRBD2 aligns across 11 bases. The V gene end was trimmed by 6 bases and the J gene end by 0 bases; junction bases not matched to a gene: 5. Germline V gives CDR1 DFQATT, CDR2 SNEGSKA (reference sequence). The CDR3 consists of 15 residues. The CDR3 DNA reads TGCAGTGCCCAGACTAGCGGGGTTAGCACAGATACGCAGTATTTT. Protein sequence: CSAQTSGVSTDTQYF.

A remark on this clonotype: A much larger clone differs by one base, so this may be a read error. The DNA of the CDR3 is TGCAGCGTGAGTTTGACTAGCGGGGGACCCACCTACCATGCAGATACGAAGTATTTT. It yields the protein CSVSLTSGGPTYHADTKYF. The gene calls are TRBV29-1 and TRBJ2-3; 12 bases are a match to TRBD2. This CDR3 is built from 19 residues. CDR1 SQVTM and CDR2 ANQGSEA come from the germline V gene.

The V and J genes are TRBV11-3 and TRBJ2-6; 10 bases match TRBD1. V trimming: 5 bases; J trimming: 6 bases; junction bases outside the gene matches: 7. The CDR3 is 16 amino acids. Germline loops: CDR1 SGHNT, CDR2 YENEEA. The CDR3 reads CASSARQGASANVLTF. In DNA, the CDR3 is TGTGCCAGCAGCGCCAGACAGGGGGCCTCGGCCAACGTCCTGACTTTC.

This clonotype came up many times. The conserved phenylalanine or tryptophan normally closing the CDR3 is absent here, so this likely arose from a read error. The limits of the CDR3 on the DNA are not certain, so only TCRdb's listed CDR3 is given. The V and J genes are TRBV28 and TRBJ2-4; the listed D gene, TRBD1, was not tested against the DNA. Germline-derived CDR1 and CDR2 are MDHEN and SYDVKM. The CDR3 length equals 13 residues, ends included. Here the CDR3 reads CASRPSGTGSPKV.

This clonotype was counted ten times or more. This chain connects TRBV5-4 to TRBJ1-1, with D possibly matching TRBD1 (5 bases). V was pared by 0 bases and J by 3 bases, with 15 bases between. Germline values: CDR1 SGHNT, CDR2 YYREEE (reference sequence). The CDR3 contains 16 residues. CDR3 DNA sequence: TGTGCCAGCAGCTTGGCCCCCACTGACAGCTACACTGAAGCTTTCTTT. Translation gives CASSLAPTDSYTEAFF.

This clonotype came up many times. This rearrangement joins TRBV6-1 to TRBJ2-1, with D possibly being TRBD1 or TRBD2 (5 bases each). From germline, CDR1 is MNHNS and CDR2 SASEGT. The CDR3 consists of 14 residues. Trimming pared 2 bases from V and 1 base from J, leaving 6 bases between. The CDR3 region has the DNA TGTGCCAGCAGTGAATGGGGGTCCTACAATGAGCAGTTCTTC. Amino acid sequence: CASSEWGSYNEQFF.

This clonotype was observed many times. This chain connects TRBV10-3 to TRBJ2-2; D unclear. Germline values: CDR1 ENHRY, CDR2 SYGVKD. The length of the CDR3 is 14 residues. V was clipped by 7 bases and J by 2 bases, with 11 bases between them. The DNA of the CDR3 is TGTGCCATCACCAGAAATTATAACACCGGGGAGCTGTTTTTT. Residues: CAITRNYNTGELFF.

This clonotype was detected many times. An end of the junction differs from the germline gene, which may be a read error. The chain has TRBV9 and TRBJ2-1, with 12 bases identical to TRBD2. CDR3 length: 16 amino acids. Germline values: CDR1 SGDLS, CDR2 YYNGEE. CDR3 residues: CASSVGKTSGGSSSLF. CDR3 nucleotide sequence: TGTGCCAGCAGCGTGGGGAAGACTAGCGGGGGTAGCTCTTCTCTCTTC.

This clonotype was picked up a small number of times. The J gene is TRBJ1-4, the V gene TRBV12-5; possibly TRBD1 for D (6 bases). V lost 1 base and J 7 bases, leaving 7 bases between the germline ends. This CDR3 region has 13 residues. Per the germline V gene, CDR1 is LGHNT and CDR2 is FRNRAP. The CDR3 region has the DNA TGTGCTAGTGGTTTGGACAGGGCTGAAAAACTGTTTTTT. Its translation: CASGLDRAEKLFF.

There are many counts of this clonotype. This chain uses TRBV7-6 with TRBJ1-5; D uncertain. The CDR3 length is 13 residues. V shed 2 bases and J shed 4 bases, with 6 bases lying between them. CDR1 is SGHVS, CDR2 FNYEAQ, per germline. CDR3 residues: CASSLTQNQPQHF. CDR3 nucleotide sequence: TGTGCCAGCAGCTTAACGCAGAATCAGCCCCAGCATTTT.

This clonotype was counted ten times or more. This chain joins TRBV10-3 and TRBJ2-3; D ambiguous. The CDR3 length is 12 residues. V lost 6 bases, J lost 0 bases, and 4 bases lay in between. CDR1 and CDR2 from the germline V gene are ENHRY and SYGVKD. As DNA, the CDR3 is TGTGCCATCAGCGGGAGCACAGATACGCAGTATTTT. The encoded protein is CAISGSTDTQYF.

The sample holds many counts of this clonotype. In DNA, the CDR3 is TGTGCCATCAGTGTGGAGGGCAGCTCCTACAATGAGCAGTTCTTC. Translation: CAISVEGSSYNEQFF. The chain recombines TRBV10-3 with TRBJ2-1, with a weak D call TRBD2 (6 bases). V gave up 4 bases and J gave up 0 bases, with 10 bases separating them. This CDR3 is 15 amino acids long. CDR1 and CDR2 from the germline V gene are ENHRY and SYGVKD.

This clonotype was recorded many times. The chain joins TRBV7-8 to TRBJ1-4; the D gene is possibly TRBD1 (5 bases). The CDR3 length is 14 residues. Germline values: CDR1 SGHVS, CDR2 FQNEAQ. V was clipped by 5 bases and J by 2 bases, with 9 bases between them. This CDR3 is CASSPGGTNEKLFF. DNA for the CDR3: TGTGCCAGCAGCCCGGGGGGTACTAATGAAAAACTGTTTTTT.

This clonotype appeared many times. CDR3 protein: CASSFPGLAATGELFF. The CDR3 coding sequence is TGTGCCAGCAGCTTCCCGGGACTAGCGGCCACCGGGGAGCTGTTTTTT. V gene TRBV7-2 combines with J gene TRBJ2-2, with 11 bases lining up with TRBD2. Germline V gene sequence: CDR1 SGHTA, CDR2 FQGNSA. Trimming took 3 bases from V and 4 from J; bases not matched to a gene: 4. The length of the CDR3 is 16 residues.

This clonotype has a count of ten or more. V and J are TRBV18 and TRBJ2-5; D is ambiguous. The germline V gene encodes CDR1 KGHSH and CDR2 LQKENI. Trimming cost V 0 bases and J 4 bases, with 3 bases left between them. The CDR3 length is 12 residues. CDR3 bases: TGTGCCAGCTCACCACCGGGAGAGACCCAGTACTTC. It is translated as CASSPPGETQYF.

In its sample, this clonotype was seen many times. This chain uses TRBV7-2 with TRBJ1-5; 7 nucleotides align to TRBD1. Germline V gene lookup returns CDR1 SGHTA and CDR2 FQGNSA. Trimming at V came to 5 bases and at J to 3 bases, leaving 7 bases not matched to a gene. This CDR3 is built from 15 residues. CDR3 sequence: CASSPETGVNQPQHF. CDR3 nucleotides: TGTGCCAGCAGCCCGGAAACAGGGGTCAATCAGCCCCAGCATTTT.

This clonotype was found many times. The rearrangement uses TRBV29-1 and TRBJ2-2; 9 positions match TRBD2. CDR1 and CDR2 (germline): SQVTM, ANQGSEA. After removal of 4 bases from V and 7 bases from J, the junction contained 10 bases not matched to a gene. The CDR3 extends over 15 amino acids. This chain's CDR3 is CSVAGRGGPGGELFF. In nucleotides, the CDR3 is TGCAGCGTTGCTGGGCGGGGGGGCCCAGGCGGGGAGCTGTTTTTT.

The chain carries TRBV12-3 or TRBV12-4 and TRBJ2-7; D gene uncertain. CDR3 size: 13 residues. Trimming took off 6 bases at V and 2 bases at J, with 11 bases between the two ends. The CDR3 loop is CASSDPYTYEQYF. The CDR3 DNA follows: TGTGCCAGCAGCGACCCATACACCTACGAGCAGTACTTC.